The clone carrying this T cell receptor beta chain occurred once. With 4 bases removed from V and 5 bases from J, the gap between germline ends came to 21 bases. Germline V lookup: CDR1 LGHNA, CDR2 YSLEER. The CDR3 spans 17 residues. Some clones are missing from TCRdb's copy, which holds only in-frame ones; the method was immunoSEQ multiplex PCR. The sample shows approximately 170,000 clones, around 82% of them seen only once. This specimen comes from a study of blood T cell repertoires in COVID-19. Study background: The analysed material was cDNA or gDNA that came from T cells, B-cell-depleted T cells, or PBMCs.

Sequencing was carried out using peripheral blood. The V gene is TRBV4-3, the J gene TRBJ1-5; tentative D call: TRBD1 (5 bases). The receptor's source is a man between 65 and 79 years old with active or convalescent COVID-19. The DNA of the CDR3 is TGCGCCAGCAGCCCCCATCCCGCGGGGGAAGGGGATCAGCCCCAGCATTTT. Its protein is CASSPHPAGEGDQPQHF.